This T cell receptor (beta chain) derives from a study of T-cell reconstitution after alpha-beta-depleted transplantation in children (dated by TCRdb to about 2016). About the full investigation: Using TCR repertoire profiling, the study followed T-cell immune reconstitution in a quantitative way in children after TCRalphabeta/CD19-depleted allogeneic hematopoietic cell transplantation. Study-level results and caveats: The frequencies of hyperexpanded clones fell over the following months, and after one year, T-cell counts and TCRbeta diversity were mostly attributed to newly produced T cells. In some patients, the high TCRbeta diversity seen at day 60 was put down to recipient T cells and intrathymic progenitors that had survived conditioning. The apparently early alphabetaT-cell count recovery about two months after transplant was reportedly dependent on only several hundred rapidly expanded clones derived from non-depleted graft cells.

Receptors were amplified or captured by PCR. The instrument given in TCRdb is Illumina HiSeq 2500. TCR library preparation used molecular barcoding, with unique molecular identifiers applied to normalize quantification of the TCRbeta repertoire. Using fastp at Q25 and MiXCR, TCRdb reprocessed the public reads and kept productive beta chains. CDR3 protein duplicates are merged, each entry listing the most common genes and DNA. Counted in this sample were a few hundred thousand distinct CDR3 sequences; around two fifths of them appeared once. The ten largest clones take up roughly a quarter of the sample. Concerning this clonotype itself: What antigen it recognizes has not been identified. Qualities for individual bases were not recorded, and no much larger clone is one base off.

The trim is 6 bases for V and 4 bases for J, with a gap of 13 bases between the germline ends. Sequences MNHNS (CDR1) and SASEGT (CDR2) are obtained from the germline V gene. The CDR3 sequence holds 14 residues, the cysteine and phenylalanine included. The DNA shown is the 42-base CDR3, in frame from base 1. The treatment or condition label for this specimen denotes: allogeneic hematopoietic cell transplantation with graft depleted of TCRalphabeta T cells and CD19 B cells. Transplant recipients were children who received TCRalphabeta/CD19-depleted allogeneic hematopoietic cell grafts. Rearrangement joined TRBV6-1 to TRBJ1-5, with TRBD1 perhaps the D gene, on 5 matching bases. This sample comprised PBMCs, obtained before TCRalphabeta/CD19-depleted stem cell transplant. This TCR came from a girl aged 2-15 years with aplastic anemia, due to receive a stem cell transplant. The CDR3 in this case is CASSPHRQNQPQHF. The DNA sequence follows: TGTGCCAGCAGCCCGCACAGACAGAATCAGCCCCAGCATTTT.